One sample yielded the 32 T cell receptor beta chains listed below, sequenced in a study of T-cell reconstitution after alpha-beta-depleted transplantation in children. Unique molecular identifiers featured in how the TCRbeta library was prepared. TCRdb re-derived calls from the PCR reads in MiXCR, one entry per CDR3 protein. The table has around 490,000 distinct CDR3 sequences, 9.5% to 12% seen once. The sequenced sample was PBMCs, mostly from graft donor cells, obtained 180 days after TCRalphabeta/CD19-depleted stem cell transplant. The origin of the receptors is a female patient aged 2-9 years who had a stem cell transplant for aplastic anemia, so the T cells may come from the graft donor.

This clonotype has more than one count but fewer than ten. The CDR3 nucleotides read TGTGCCACCAGTGATTTCCCTTCGAGCCTCGGGGATGAGCAGTTCTTC. Protein product: CATSDFPSSLGDEQFF. V and J are TRBV24-1 and TRBJ2-1; perhaps TRBD2 as D (5 bases). This CDR3 region has 16 residues. CDR1 and CDR2 from the germline V gene are KGHDR and SFDVKD. V was clipped by 1 base and J by 8 bases, with 17 bases between them.

V is TRBV7-9 and J is TRBJ2-5; TRBD2 might be the D (6 bases). The CDR3 extends over 15 amino acids. V gave up 4 bases and J gave up 5 bases, with 17 bases separating them. Per the germline V gene, CDR1 is SEHNR and CDR2 is FQNEAQ (reference sequence). The CDR3 nucleotides read TGTGCCAGCAGCTCTTCAGCGGGCTCCGGTGAGACCCAGTACTTC. Protein: CASSSSAGSGETQYF.

The chain joins TRBV7-2 to TRBJ2-1, with 10 bases lining up with TRBD2. The CDR3 runs 15 residues. The germline V gene encodes CDR1 SGHTA and CDR2 FQGNSA. V shed 2 bases and J 9 bases; nucleotides not matched to a gene: 7. This CDR3 is CASSLYSGGPREQFF. The CDR3 bases are TGTGCCAGCAGCTTATATAGCGGGGGGCCGCGTGAGCAGTTCTTC.

At least ten counts were recorded for this clonotype. This chain joins TRBV7-2 and TRBJ2-2; maybe TRBD2 (5 bases). Germline V gene lookup returns CDR1 SGHTA and CDR2 FQGNSA. V gave up 2 bases and J gave up 4 bases, with 11 bases separating them. There are 15 residues in the CDR3. The CDR3 region is CASSLSGMITGELFF. Written as DNA, the CDR3 is TGTGCCAGCAGCTTATCCGGGATGATCACCGGGGAGCTGTTTTTT.

This sequence joins TRBV2 and TRBJ1-1; 8 bases fit TRBD1. The CDR3 contains 13 residues. V lost 4 bases and J lost 11; bases outside the gene matches: 9. The germline V gene has CDR1 SNHLY and CDR2 FYNNEI. The CDR3 loop is CASSVTGARRAFF. The CDR3 nucleotides are TGTGCCAGCAGTGTGACAGGGGCTCGTCGGGCTTTCTTT.

The V gene is TRBV20-1, the J gene TRBJ2-5; 7 nucleotides line up with TRBD2. Germline V gives CDR1 DFQATT, CDR2 SNEGSKA (reference sequence). CDR3 size: 12 residues. V lost 2 bases and J lost 3; bases outside the gene matches: 0. As DNA, the CDR3 is TGCAGTGCTAGACGGGGGGAAGAGACCCAGTACTTC. Translating gives CSARRGEETQYF.

The chain carries TRBV6-2 or TRBV6-3 and TRBJ2-2, with D possibly TRBD1 on 6 matching bases. The CDR3 extends over 16 amino acids. Germline CDR1 reads MNHEY; CDR2 reads SVGEGT. Trimming stripped 5 bases from V and 6 bases from J, with 19 bases between. CDR3 loop: CASSLGIAGVSGELFF. The CDR3 nucleotides are TGTGCCAGCAGTCTGGGTATCGCAGGGGTGTCCGGGGAGCTGTTTTTT.

This rearrangement joins TRBV12-3 or TRBV12-4 to TRBJ1-2; 9 bases fit TRBD1. The CDR3 consists of 20 residues. After removal of 5 bases from V and 0 bases from J, the junction contained 19 bases not matched to a gene. CDR3 nucleotides: TGTGCCAGCAGTCTACGGGGCAGATATCGGGGACAGGGAGCTAACTATGGCTACACCTTC. This codes for CASSLRGRYRGQGANYGYTF.

The chain couples TRBV20-1 to TRBJ2-5; 9 bases are a match to TRBD2. Germline V gene sequence: CDR1 DFQATT, CDR2 SNEGSKA (reference sequence). This CDR3 spans 15 amino acids. Trimming at V came to 3 bases and at J to 1 base, leaving 6 bases not matched to a gene. The CDR3 here is CSARGSGGSQETQYF. The CDR3 region has the DNA TGCAGTGCTAGGGGTAGCGGGGGAAGCCAAGAGACCCAGTACTTC.

There are a few counts of this clonotype. The gene calls are TRBV4-3 and TRBJ2-1; D is unresolved. The ends were cut back, 5 bases at V and 3 bases at J, with 14 bases in the middle. Germline V gives CDR1 LGHNA, CDR2 YSLEER. The CDR3 extends over 15 amino acids. The CDR3 sequence: CASSSSSAIYNEQFF. The CDR3 region has the DNA TGCGCCAGCAGCTCCAGTTCAGCAATCTACAATGAGCAGTTCTTC.

Only a few counts were recorded for this clonotype. The chain joins TRBV29-1 to TRBJ2-7; TRBD1 matches at 7 bases. CDR3 length: 14 amino acids. J gave up 3 bases and V 5 bases, and 10 bases lay outside the gene matches. The germline V gene has CDR1 SQVTM and CDR2 ANQGSEA. The CDR3 loop is CSVFDRDSIYEQYF. The CDR3 DNA sequence: TGCAGCGTTTTTGACCGGGACAGTATCTACGAGCAGTACTTC.

The genes are TRBV20-1 and TRBJ2-2; a possible D gene is TRBD2 (5 bases). Trimming removed 6 bases at V and 0 bases at J, with 14 bases between. The CDR3 runs to 15 residues. Germline V lookup: CDR1 DFQATT, CDR2 SNEGSKA (reference sequence). The CDR3 nucleotides are TGCAGTGCGAGGAACACCGGGGCGAACACCGGGGAGCTGTTTTTT. It encodes CSARNTGANTGELFF.

This clonotype has only a few counts. The rearrangement links TRBV20-1 to TRBJ2-7; 7 positions match TRBD2. V dropped 0 bases and J dropped 3; count of bases not matched to a gene: 8. Germline loops: CDR1 DFQATT, CDR2 SNEGSKA (reference sequence). CDR3 size: 15 residues. As DNA, the CDR3 is TGCAGTGCTAGAGATCTGGCTAGCGGTTACTACGAGCAGTACTTC. As protein: CSARDLASGYYEQYF.

This chain joins TRBV7-8 and TRBJ2-1; possibly TRBD2 for D (7 bases). The CDR3 is made up of 14 amino acids. Germline V gene lookup returns CDR1 SGHVS and CDR2 FQNEAQ. The germline V and J ends were trimmed by 7 bases and 6 bases, with 16 bases remaining between them. The CDR3 DNA reads as TGTGCCAGCACCATTAGGGGGGGGGGCAATGAGCAGTTCTTC. This sequence encodes CASTIRGGGNEQFF.

This clonotype was seen a few times. This rearrangement joins TRBV7-2 to TRBJ2-7; no clear D. The V and J ends lost 1 base and 3 bases respectively, with 10 bases between them. There are 14 residues in the CDR3. Germline V gene data show CDR1 as SGHTA and CDR2 as FQGNSA. DNA for the CDR3: TGTGCCAGCAGCTTAGGGCCCCAGGACTACGAGCAGTACGTC. Protein sequence: CASSLGPQDYEQYV.

The V and J genes are TRBV28 and TRBJ2-5; D not certain. The CDR3 runs 11 residues. Trimming removed 10 bases from V and 4 bases from J, with 10 bases in between. Per germline, CDR1 MDHEN and CDR2 SYDVKM. The DNA for the CDR3 is TGTGCCATGGGCCCAACAGAGACCCAGTACTTC. Amino acid sequence: CAMGPTETQYF.

The chain combines TRBV7-2 with TRBJ1-5, with a possible D match to TRBD1 (5 bases). The germline V gene encodes CDR1 SGHTA and CDR2 FQGNSA. Trimming shortened V by 1 base and J by 2 bases, and 9 bases separated the two germline ends. The CDR3 loop spans 15 amino acids. The CDR3 region has the DNA TGTGCCAGCAGCTTAGGGGGCCATGGCAATCAGCCCCAGCATTTT. Its translation: CASSLGGHGNQPQHF.

The CDR3 sequence: CASSAEDQPQHF. The CDR3 coding sequence is TGTGCCAGCAGCGCCGAGGATCAGCCCCAGCATTTT. The chain recombines TRBV5-4 with TRBJ1-5; unclear D gene. Germline lookup yields CDR1 SGHNT and CDR2 YYREEE (reference sequence). Trimming shortened V by 4 bases and J by 5 bases, and 7 bases separated the two germline ends. This CDR3 is built from 12 residues.

The chain links TRBV29-1 to TRBJ2-1; D not resolved. Deletions cut 7 bases from V and 3 bases from J, with 19 bases between. Germline loops: CDR1 SQVTM, CDR2 ANQGSEA. There are 15 residues in the CDR3. CDR3 sequence (DNA): TGCAGCGCTGGGCCCGCTGACTCCAGCTACAATGAGCAGTTCTTC. Its translation is CSAGPADSSYNEQFF.

This clonotype has only a few counts. V is TRBV11-1 and J is TRBJ2-2, with 8 bases identical to TRBD1. There are 19 residues in the CDR3. The germline V gene has CDR1 SGHAT and CDR2 FQDESV (reference sequence). The V and J ends lost 5 bases and 1 base, in that order; junction bases with no gene match: 15. The CDR3 loop reads CASSVPGGPRGRNTGELFF. Written as DNA, the CDR3 is TGTGCCAGCAGCGTCCCTGGGGGTCCCAGGGGGCGGAACACCGGGGAGCTGTTTTTT.

This clonotype was observed a handful of times. The chain has TRBV12-3 or TRBV12-4 and TRBJ2-7; 8 bases match TRBD1. J gave up 4 bases and V 6 bases, and 11 bases lay outside the gene matches. This CDR3 region has 15 residues. CDR3 bases: TGTGCCAGCAGCTTGCTGGACAGGGATTTTTACGAGCAGTACTTC. This translates into CASSLLDRDFYEQYF.

This clonotype appeared many times. This sequence joins TRBV7-2 and TRBJ2-4; D is uncertain. Germline V gene sequence: CDR1 SGHTA, CDR2 FQGNSA. This CDR3 spans 11 amino acids. V was trimmed by 6 bases and J by 4 bases, leaving 4 bases between them. The CDR3 sequence: CASSQKNIQYF. In DNA, the CDR3 is TGTGCCAGCAGTCAGAAAAACATTCAGTACTTC.

This clonotype was recorded at least ten times. The CDR3 nucleotides are TGTGCCAGCAGCCGAGAGACAGAGCAAGAGACCCAGTACTTC. It specifies CASSRETEQETQYF. The chain joins TRBV3-1 to TRBJ2-5, with D tentatively TRBD1 (5 bases). There are 14 residues in the CDR3. The germline V and J ends were trimmed by 4 bases and 2 bases, with 11 bases remaining between them. Germline V CDR1 and CDR2: LGHDT, YNNKEL (reference sequence).

Many counts were recorded for this clonotype. The chain is built from TRBV18 and TRBJ2-5; D is possibly TRBD1 (6 bases). Between the trimmed V and J ends, which lost 3 bases and 1 base, there was a span of 6 bases. The CDR3 is 13 residues long. The germline V gene encodes CDR1 KGHSH and CDR2 LQKENI. The CDR3, as DNA: TGTGCCAGCTCACCCAGGGGCCAAGAGACCCAGTACTTC. Residues: CASSPRGQETQYF.

The rearrangement uses TRBV12-3 or TRBV12-4 and TRBJ2-5, with D maybe TRBD1 (5 bases). CDR3 size: 13 residues. V dropped 5 bases and J dropped 5 bases, with 12 bases sitting between them. The CDR3 DNA sequence: TGTGCCAGCAGTCGACAGAAATGGGAGACCCAGTACTTC. Protein product: CASSRQKWETQYF.

V gene TRBV9 combines with J gene TRBJ2-5; D uncertain. Germline CDR1 reads SGDLS; CDR2 reads YYNGEE. The ends were cut back, 0 bases at V and 7 bases at J, with 10 bases in the middle. CDR3 size: 13 residues. The CDR3 protein is CASSVVGDRTQYF. The CDR3, as DNA: TGTGCCAGCAGCGTAGTCGGAGATAGGACCCAGTACTTC.

The V and J genes are TRBV12-3 or TRBV12-4 and TRBJ1-2; TRBD1 aligns across 7 bases. Trimming took 5 bases from V and 1 from J; bases not matched to a gene: 7. The length of the CDR3 is 15 residues. The CDR3 DNA reads as TGTGCCAGCAGTGTCGGGACAGAATATAACTATGGCTACACCTTC. This translates into CASSVGTEYNYGYTF.

CDR3 region: CSARGTGLFYGYTF. The CDR3 DNA reads TGCAGTGCTAGGGGGACAGGGCTTTTCTATGGCTACACCTTC. The chain carries TRBV20-1 and TRBJ1-2; 9 nucleotides agree with TRBD1. Per the germline V gene, CDR1 is DFQATT and CDR2 is SNEGSKA (reference sequence). J gave up 4 bases and V 3 bases, and 6 bases lay outside the gene matches. The CDR3 is 14 amino acids.

This clonotype was picked up a small number of times. V gene TRBV7-6 combines with J gene TRBJ2-1; D is perhaps TRBD1 (6 bases). V shed 5 bases and J shed 2 bases, with 25 bases lying between them. Germline V gene data show CDR1 as SGHVS and CDR2 as FNYEAQ. This CDR3 has 19 amino acids. Written as DNA, the CDR3 is TGTGCCAGCAGCGGTTACCGGGACACGGCCGTGGGGACCTACAATGAGCAGTTCTTC. Its translation: CASSGYRDTAVGTYNEQFF. Full variable domain (rest looked up from reference TRBV7-6 and TRBJ2-1): GAGVSQSPRYKVTKRGQDVALRCDPISGHVSLYWYRQALGQGPEFLTYFNYEAQQDKSGLPNDRFSAERPEGSISTLTIQRTEQRDSAMYRCASSGYRDTAVGTYNEQFFGPGTRLTVL.

V gene TRBV3-1 combines with J gene TRBJ1-5; D perhaps matches TRBD1 (6 bases). V was shortened by 3 bases and J by 5 bases, with 8 bases between the two germline ends. The CDR3 consists of 13 residues. Per the germline V gene, CDR1 is LGHDT and CDR2 is YNNKEL (reference sequence). The CDR3 nucleotides are TGTGCCAGCAGCCAGGGGGGCCATCAGCCCCAGCATTTT. Residues: CASSQGGHQPQHF.

This chain connects TRBV24-1 to TRBJ2-1; 12 bases line up with TRBD2. With V trimmed by 4 bases and J by 2 bases, 8 bases remained unmatched. The CDR3 sequence is 18 residues long. CDR1 is KGHDR and CDR2 is SFDVKD in the germline V gene. The CDR3 nucleotides are TGTGCCACCAGTGACCCCGGACTAGCGGGATGGACCTACAATGAGCAGTTCTTC. It encodes CATSDPGLAGWTYNEQFF.

This clonotype has only a few counts. The gene calls are TRBV3-1 and TRBJ2-5, with 9 bases identical to TRBD2. CDR1 and CDR2 from the germline V gene are LGHDT and YNNKEL (reference sequence). Germline trimming cut 4 bases from V and 5 bases from J; bases unmatched to any gene: 5. CDR3 length: 14 residues. The CDR3 nucleotides read TGTGCCAGCAGCCTCGGGACTAGCCACGAGACCCAGTACTTC. Residues: CASSLGTSHETQYF.